Below, 2 T cell receptor beta chains from the same sample are listed, as sequenced in a study of OX40 agonist ivuxolimab in advanced cancers. Here immunoSEQ multiplex PCR was the method, and the copy in TCRdb shows in-frame clones only, minus some. The table includes tens of thousands of clones, around 80% detected once. The sequencing here drew on CD4+ or CD8+ T cells sorted from blood, taken in a trial of the OX40 agonist ivuxolimab. The source is an adult with an advanced solid tumor such as melanoma, head and neck, liver or kidney cancer.

CDR3 protein: CASNPVATSPNTIYF. The CDR3 nucleotides read TGTGCCAGCAACCCGGTAGCAACCTCACCGAACACCATATATTTT. V and J are TRBV28 and TRBJ1-3; D unresolved. V gave up 7 bases and J gave up 7 bases, with 20 bases separating them. Germline CDR1 is MDHEN and CDR2 is SYDVKM. The CDR3 contains 15 residues.

The chain uses TRBV9 and TRBJ2-5; D gene ambiguous. The ends were cut back, 0 bases at V and 5 bases at J, with 11 bases in the middle. The CDR3 loop spans 14 amino acids. Germline lookup yields CDR1 SGDLS and CDR2 YYNGEE. CDR3 in amino acids: CASSVGVGMETQYF. The CDR3 bases are TGTGCCAGCAGCGTAGGGGTGGGTATGGAGACCCAGTACTTC.